This T cell receptor beta chain was found in a study of CD8 T cells in Susac syndrome. General observations from the study: Clonal expansion was missing from Susac syndrome CD4+ T cell repertoires.

This CDR3 contains 13 residues. Looked up from germline, CDR1 is GTSNPN and CDR2 is SVGIG (reference sequence). V lost 4 bases, J lost 4 bases, and 13 bases lay in between. Of note for this clonotype: Its target is unknown.

Random hexamers were used to reverse transcribe the RNA input (0.5 to 1 ug). The authors amplified TCR beta CDR3 across 54 Vbeta and 13 Jbeta using immunoSEQ multiplex PCR. TCRdb called the immunoSEQ multiplex PCR reads again in MiXCR, with one record for every CDR3 protein. The table shows 200,000 to 300,000 distinct CDR3 sequences, with 96% occurring only once. The source of this sequence is a human donor with Susac syndrome. The rearrangement uses TRBV30 and TRBJ1-1; a possible D gene is TRBD1 (6 bases). The sample comprised CD4+ T cells from PBMCs. Written as DNA, the CDR3 is TGTGCCTGGACCGTTCCAGGGGTCACTGAAGCTTTCTTT. Encoded protein: CAWTVPGVTEAFF. Variable domain in full (rest from reference TRBV30 and TRBJ1-1): SQTIHQWPATLVQPVGSPLSLECTVEGTSNPNLYWYRQAAGRGLQLLFYSVGIGQISSEVPQNLSASRPQDRQFILSSKKLLLSDSGFYLCAWTVPGVTEAFFGQGTRLTVV.